Each of the 2 T cell receptor beta chains below was sequenced from the same sample in a study of long-term antiretroviral therapy in people with HIV. Runs used v3.0 of the immunoSEQ assay and were done at survey level. Assay: immunoSEQ multiplex PCR; the TCRdb copy retains only in-frame clones and omits some. The table shows 30,000 to 40,000 clones, with around four fifths occurring only once. This sample comprised unsorted PBMCs, obtained 0.4 years before starting antiretroviral therapy. The origin of the receptors is a man aged 18 to 30 with HIV.

The chain has TRBV7-9 and TRBJ1-3, with TRBD1 as a possible D gene (6 bases). Trimming took 5 bases from V and 3 from J, leaving 17 bases between them. In germline, CDR1 is SEHNR, CDR2 FQNEAQ (reference sequence). The CDR3 is 16 amino acids. The CDR3 sequence: CASSQKRTVHGNTIYF. DNA of the CDR3: TGTGCCAGCAGCCAAAAAAGGACAGTTCATGGAAACACCATATATTTT.

The chain employs TRBV9 and TRBJ1-5; D is unclear. The CDR3 has 14 amino acids. CDR1 is SGDLS, CDR2 YYNGEE, per germline. V lost 0 bases and J lost 5, with 9 bases in between. The CDR3 DNA follows: TGTGCCAGCAGCGTAGACGGGCTGGATCAGCCCCAGCATTTT. Amino acid sequence: CASSVDGLDQPQHF.